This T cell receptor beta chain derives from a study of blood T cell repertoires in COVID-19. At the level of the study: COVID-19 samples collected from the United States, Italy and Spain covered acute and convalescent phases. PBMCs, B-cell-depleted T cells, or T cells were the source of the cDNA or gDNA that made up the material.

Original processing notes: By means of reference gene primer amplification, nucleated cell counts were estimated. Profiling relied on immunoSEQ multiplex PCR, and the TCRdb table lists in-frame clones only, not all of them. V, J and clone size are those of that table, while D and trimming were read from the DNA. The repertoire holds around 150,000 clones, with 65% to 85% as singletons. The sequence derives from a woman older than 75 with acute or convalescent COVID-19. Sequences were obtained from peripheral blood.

CDR3 residues: CASSPNLGGGRDYEQYF. CDR3 DNA: TGTGCCAGCTCACCAAACCTAGGAGGAGGGAGGGACTACGAGCAGTACTTC. The rearrangement joins TRBV18 to TRBJ2-7; 7 bases line up with TRBD2. The V gene's germline CDR1 is KGHSH and CDR2 LQKENI. The ends lost 2 bases at V and 3 bases at J; junction bases unmatched: 13. The CDR3 runs 17 residues.